The rows below give T cell receptor beta chains drawn from one sample of a study of sequential checkpoint blockade in melanoma. Profiled with immunoSEQ multiplex PCR; TCRdb holds only in-frame clones, not every one. The table lists about 4,800 clones, around 73% of them singletons. The sequencing used CD8+ T cells sorted from blood (inferred from file names), collected from a patient given nivolumab and ipilimumab in sequence. The receptors were gathered from a human donor with melanoma. Both conserved end residues are part of each CDR3. A D gene is named only where the DNA matches it firmly. Some rows have no size entry. The others give once, few or many, or a class for an expanded clone.

abundance | j_gene | d_gene | v_gene | CDR3nt | CDR3aa
NA | TRBJ1-1 | NA | TRBV14 | TGTGCCAGCAGCCAAGCGAGGTACACTGAAGCTTTCTTT | CASSQARYTEAFF
NA | TRBJ1-6 | TRBD1 | TRBV9 | TGTGCCAGCAGCGCCCCGAAGGACAGGGTCGATAATTCACCCCTCCACTTT | CASSAPKDRVDNSPLHF
NA | TRBJ2-7 | TRBD2 | TRBV19 | TGTGCCAGTAAGCCGGGACTAGCCTCCTACGAGCAGTACTTC | CASKPGLASYEQYF
NA | TRBJ2-5 | NA | TRBV27 | TGTGCCAGCAGTTTGAGGCCCAAAGAGACCCAGTACTTC | CASSLRPKETQYF
NA | TRBJ2-6 | NA | TRBV6-1 | TGTGCCAGCAGTCCCGGGGATTCTGGGGCCAACGTCCTGACTTTC | CASSPGDSGANVLTF
few | TRBJ2-1 | TRBD2 | TRBV4-2 | TGTGCCAGCAGCCACCCTGATTTAGCGGGGAACTACAATGAGCAGTTCTTC | CASSHPDLAGNYNEQFF
NA | TRBJ1-5 | NA | TRBV6-6 | TGTGCCAGCAGGCCCACCCGAGGGGGAAATCAGCCCCAGCATTTT | CASRPTRGGNQPQHF
NA | TRBJ2-3 | TRBD1 | TRBV27 | TGTGCCAGCAGTCCCTACCGGGACAGGGAGACAGATACGCAGTATTTT | CASSPYRDRETDTQYF
NA | TRBJ1-2 | NA | TRBV7-9 | TGTGCCAGCAGCTTAGAGCAGAATCGGGATGGCTACACCTTC | CASSLEQNRDGYTF
once | TRBJ2-1 | TRBD2 | TRBV5-1 | TGCGCCAGCAGCTCCGGGATGACTAGCCCGGTCGATGAGCAGTTCTTC | CASSSGMTSPVDEQFF
NA | TRBJ2-5 | NA | TRBV28 | TGTGCCAGCAGTTGGGACACAGAAGCAGAGACCCAGTACTTC | CASSWDTEAETQYF
NA | TRBJ2-5 | NA | TRBV7-9 | TGTGCCAGCAGCTTATCAATATCAGGGAAGGAGACCCAGTACTTC | CASSLSISGKETQYF
NA | TRBJ2-3 | NA | TRBV6-1 | TGTGCCAGCAGTGACCTGACAGCCTCAGATACGCAGTATTTT | CASSDLTASDTQYF
NA | TRBJ1-2 | NA | TRBV7-7 | TGTGCTAGCAGCTCCGACTCGACAGCTAACTATGGCTACACCTTC | CASSSDSTANYGYTF
NA | TRBJ2-7 | TRBD2 | TRBV10-3 | TGTGCCATCAGTGACCGCCGAAGGACTAGCGGTTACGAGCAGTACTTC | CAISDRRRTSGYEQYF
large | TRBJ1-6 | NA | TRBV4-3 | TGCGCCAGCAGCCAGGCAGGGGATTCACCCCTCCACTTT | CASSQAGDSPLHF
few | TRBJ2-7 | TRBD1 | TRBV10-3 | TGTGCCAGTCGACAGGGGTTGGAGCAGTACTTC | CASRQGLEQYF
NA | TRBJ1-3 | TRBD1 | TRBV28 | TGTGCCAGCAGTGATACAGGGGGCACTGGAAACACCATATATTTT | CASSDTGGTGNTIYF
NA | TRBJ1-6 | TRBD1 | TRBV4-2 | TGTGCCAGCAGCCAAAATCCGCCAGGGGGTTGGTATAATTCACCCCTCCACTTT | CASSQNPPGGWYNSPLHF
NA | TRBJ2-7 | TRBD2 | TRBV29-1 | TGCAGCACCAACGGACTAGCGGGGGCTACCTACGAGCAGTACTTC | CSTNGLAGATYEQYF
NA | TRBJ2-1 | NA | TRBV11-2 | TGTGCCAGCAGCCCTCACAATGAGCAGTTCTTC | CASSPHNEQFF
once | TRBJ2-1 | TRBD1 | TRBV6-5 | TGTGCCAGTTGGGACAGTCTTCATGAGCAGTTCTTC | CASWDSLHEQFF
NA | TRBJ1-3 | NA | TRBV9 | TGTGCCAGCAGCGTAGATGGGAGTTGGAGCTCTGGAAACACCATATATTTT | CASSVDGSWSSGNTIYF
NA | TRBJ2-7 | TRBD1 | TRBV7-9 | TGTGCCAGCAGCATAAGTGGGACAGGGGGGGGCGAGCAGTACTTC | CASSISGTGGGEQYF
NA | TRBJ1-3 | NA | TRBV6-5 | TGTGCCAGCAGTTTCGATAGCTCTGGAAACACCATATATTTT | CASSFDSSGNTIYF
NA | TRBJ1-2 | NA | TRBV6-5 | TGTGCCAGCAGTTACTCTATAGACAGCAACTATGGCTACACCTTC | CASSYSIDSNYGYTF
NA | TRBJ2-5 | TRBD1 | TRBV5-1 | TGCGCCAGCAGTACTAGCCCGGGACAGGGGGGTGAGACCCAGTACTTC | CASSTSPGQGGETQYF
NA | TRBJ2-2 | TRBD1 | TRBV4-3 | TGCGCCAGCAGTGACAGGGTAACGAACACCGGGGAGCTGTTTTTT | CASSDRVTNTGELFF
NA | TRBJ2-7 | TRBD1 | TRBV6-1 | TGTGCCAGCAGTGAACTTGGAGGGACAGGTTCGTACGAGCAGTACTTC | CASSELGGTGSYEQYF
NA | TRBJ1-1 | NA | TRBV4-3 | TGCGCCAGCAGCCAAGATTGGCAGGGTATAACTGAAGCTTTCTTT | CASSQDWQGITEAFF
NA | TRBJ2-6 | NA | TRBV8-2 | TGTGGCACCTATACTATGATAACACAAAGTCGGGCCAACGTCCTGACTTTC | CGTYTMITQSRANVLTF
NA | TRBJ1-2 | TRBD1 | TRBV7-2 | TGTGCCAGCAGCTCTCACCGGGACAGGGGGCTTGACTATGGCTACACCTTC | CASSSHRDRGLDYGYTF
NA | TRBJ1-1 | NA | TRBV4-3 | TGCGCCAGCAGCCAAGTGGGGGGGGCCAACACTGAAGCTTTCTTT | CASSQVGGANTEAFF
once | TRBJ1-1 | TRBD1 | TRBV7-9 | TGTGCCATCCCGGGACAGGTGAACACTGAAGCTTTCTTT | CAIPGQVNTEAFF
NA | TRBJ1-2 | NA | TRBV29-1 | TGCAGCGTTGAAAATGGGAGGGGGGTAAACTATGGCTACACCTTC | CSVENGRGVNYGYTF
few | TRBJ2-2 | TRBD1 | TRBV6-6 | TGTGCCAGCAGTTACGGTGGGACAGGGGACACCGGGGAGCTGTTTTTT | CASSYGGTGDTGELFF
NA | TRBJ2-2 | TRBD2 | TRBV2 | TGTGCCAGCCCGGCGCAAGCGGGGGGGCGAAAGGCCGGGGAGCTGTTTTTT | CASPAQAGGRKAGELFF
NA | TRBJ1-5 | NA | TRBV5-1 | TGCGCCAGCAGCATGGGGGGGGAAAATCAGCCCCAGCATTTT | CASSMGGENQPQHF
once | TRBJ1-5 | TRBD1 | TRBV15 | TGTGCCACCAGCAGTAGGACAGGAGTCAATCAGCCCCAGCATTTT | CATSSRTGVNQPQHF
few | TRBJ2-3 | TRBD1 | TRBV6-4 | TGTGCCAGCAGTGCCTCAGGGGGATCAACAGATACGCAGTATTTT | CASSASGGSTDTQYF
few | TRBJ2-2 | TRBD1 | TRBV6-4 | TGTGCCAGCTCCGCGGCAGGGGGTGCCACCGGGGAGCTGTTTTTT | CASSAAGGATGELFF
NA | TRBJ1-2 | TRBD1 | TRBV5-6 | TGTGCCAGCAGCACCAGGGGGCTGGAGATATATGGCTACACCTTC | CASSTRGLEIYGYTF
NA | TRBJ1-3 | NA | TRBV4-3 | TGCGCCAGCAGCCAAGATCAAAACTCTGGAAACACCATATATTTT | CASSQDQNSGNTIYF
NA | TRBJ2-7 | TRBD1 | TRBV7-8 | TGTGCCAGCAGCTTACGCCGGGACAGGGGAACAGCCTACGAGCAGTACTTC | CASSLRRDRGTAYEQYF